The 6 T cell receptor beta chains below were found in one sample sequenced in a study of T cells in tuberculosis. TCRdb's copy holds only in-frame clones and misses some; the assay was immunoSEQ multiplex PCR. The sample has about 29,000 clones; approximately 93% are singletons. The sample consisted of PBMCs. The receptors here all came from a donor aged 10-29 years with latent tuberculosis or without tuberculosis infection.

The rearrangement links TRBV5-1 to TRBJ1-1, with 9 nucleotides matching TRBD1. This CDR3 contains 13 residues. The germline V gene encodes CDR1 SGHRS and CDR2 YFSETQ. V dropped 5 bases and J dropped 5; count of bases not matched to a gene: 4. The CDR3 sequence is CASRYGQGTEAFF. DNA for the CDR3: TGCGCCAGCAGATACGGACAGGGGACTGAAGCTTTCTTT.

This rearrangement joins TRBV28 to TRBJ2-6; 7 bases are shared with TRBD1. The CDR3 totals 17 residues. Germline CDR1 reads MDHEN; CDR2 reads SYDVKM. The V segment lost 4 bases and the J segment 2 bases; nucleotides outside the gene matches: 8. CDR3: CASSSLPQGTGANVLTF. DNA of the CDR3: TGTGCCAGCAGTTCTTTGCCACAGGGGACTGGGGCCAACGTCCTGACTTTC.

The DNA for the CDR3 is TGTGCCAGCAGTTCTGGGCCCGACAACTATGGCTACACCTTC. This translates into CASSSGPDNYGYTF. The chain uses TRBV28 and TRBJ1-2; D ambiguous. This CDR3 is built from 14 residues. CDR1 MDHEN and CDR2 SYDVKM come from the germline V gene. Trimming stripped 4 bases from V and 2 bases from J, with 11 bases between.

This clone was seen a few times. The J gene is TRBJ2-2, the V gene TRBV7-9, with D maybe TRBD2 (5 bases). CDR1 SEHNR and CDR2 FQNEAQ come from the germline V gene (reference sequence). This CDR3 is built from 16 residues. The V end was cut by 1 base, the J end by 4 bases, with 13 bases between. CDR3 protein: CASSLGSVGSTGELFF. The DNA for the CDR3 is TGTGCCAGCAGCTTAGGATCGGTAGGGAGCACCGGGGAGCTGTTTTTT.

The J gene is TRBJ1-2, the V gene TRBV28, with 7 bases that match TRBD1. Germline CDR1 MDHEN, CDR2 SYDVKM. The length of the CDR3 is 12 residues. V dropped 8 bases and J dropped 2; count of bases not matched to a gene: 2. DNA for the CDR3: TGTGCCAGCGAGGGGGCCAACTATGGCTACACCTTC. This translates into CASEGANYGYTF.

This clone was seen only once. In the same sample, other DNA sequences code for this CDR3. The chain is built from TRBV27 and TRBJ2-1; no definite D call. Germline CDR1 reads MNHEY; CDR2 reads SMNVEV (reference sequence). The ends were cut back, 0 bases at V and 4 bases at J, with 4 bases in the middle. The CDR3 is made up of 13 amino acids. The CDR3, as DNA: TGTGCCAGCAGTTTATCGCGTTACAATGAGCAGTTCTTC. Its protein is CASSLSRYNEQFF.